This is a list of T cell receptor beta chains from one sample in a study of T cells after yellow fever vaccination. TCRdb reprocessed the 5' RACE reads with MiXCR, giving one entry per CDR3 protein. Found here are approximately 610,000 distinct CDR3 sequences, around a sixth of them singletons; the top ten hold 17%. Sequenced here: PBMCs, sampled 5 to 6 days after the first yellow fever vaccination. These TCRs come from a man aged 18 to 30 who received the YFV17D yellow fever vaccine. Each CDR3 is given with its conserved first and last residue.

v_gene,j_gene,CDR3aa
TRBV5-1,TRBJ2-2,CASSLAGSPNTGELFF
TRBV18,TRBJ2-5,CASSPPSQETQYF
TRBV7-2,TRBJ1-5,CASSPTPLAAYYQPQHF
TRBV4-3,TRBJ2-7,CASSQGFRGHEQYF
TRBV27,TRBJ1-5,CASSLYGTGLNQPQHF
TRBV12-3/TRBV12-4,TRBJ2-2,CASSLTGEETGELFF
TRBV10-3,TRBJ2-3,CAISAPRADTQYF
TRBV20-1,TRBJ2-1,CSANQAVNEQFF
TRBV19,TRBJ2-1,CASSPWVRGSEQFF
TRBV6-1,TRBJ2-2,CASSLDRDYTGELFF
TRBV6-1,TRBJ2-5,CASSSDGYQETQYF
TRBV15,TRBJ1-2,CATSREGTAKNYGYTF
TRBV28,TRBJ1-5,CASRSGGQPQHF
TRBV7-6,TRBJ1-2,CASSLESGGEGYTF
TRBV5-1,TRBJ2-3,CASSFRVTGDTQYF
TRBV20-1,TRBJ2-5,CSAGDRRGLETQYF
TRBV4-2,TRBJ1-6,CASSQDLAGGYSSPLHF
TRBV5-6,TRBJ2-7,CASSKGLREQYF
TRBV4-1,TRBJ2-7,CASSLGTGTHSYEQYF
TRBV11-2,TRBJ2-4,CASSFITGPLAKNIQYF
TRBV12-3/TRBV12-4,TRBJ1-1,CASSRTEEAFF
TRBV27,TRBJ1-1,CASSSDGGGTEAFF
TRBV5-5,TRBJ2-5,CASIRQEKETQYF
TRBV7-3,TRBJ2-6,CASSVFGRDSGANVLTF
TRBV6-2/TRBV6-3,TRBJ2-7,CASSWLRGRVSF
TRBV20-1,TRBJ1-2,CSAPKPGPHGYTF
TRBV3-1,TRBJ2-7,CASRFLGEFEQYF
TRBV6-6,-,CASSGPGGTQYF
TRBV5-4,TRBJ2-1,CASSADRLSQFF
TRBV6-2/TRBV6-3,TRBJ2-7,CASSPSHPTGGYEQYF
TRBV5-1,TRBJ2-7,CASSLVGQVSYEQYF
TRBV5-1,TRBJ1-1,CASSLDGPPGGTEAFF
TRBV30,TRBJ2-1,CAGRDYNEQFF
TRBV20-1,TRBJ1-1,CSAIQGGEAFF
TRBV7-7,TRBJ2-7,CASSLGRGPRYEQYF
TRBV20-1,TRBJ2-1,CSAERGTEQFF
TRBV6-5,TRBJ1-1,CASSYSEWGNVAFF
TRBV28,TRBJ2-3,CASSLVAGGITDTQYF
TRBV7-8,TRBJ2-3,CASSLAGAGGTDTQYF
TRBV21-1,TRBJ2-7,CASSPRVWESLNEQYF
TRBV3-1,TRBJ2-7,CASSQPDSAYEQYF
TRBV7-3,TRBJ2-7,CASSPRGHFPYEQYF
TRBV4-3,TRBJ2-1,CASSQEWQGYNEQFF
TRBV6-4,TRBJ2-1,CASSTNPYNEQFF
TRBV4-1,TRBJ2-7,CASSQVPGGSYEQYF
TRBV19,TRBJ2-7,CASSTEPGQGSYEQYF
TRBV2,TRBJ2-3,CATPARGAQDTQYF
TRBV10-3,TRBJ1-1,CAISRQGTNTEAFF
TRBV6-2/TRBV6-3,TRBJ1-5,CASSDVGQPQHF
TRBV6-2/TRBV6-3,TRBJ2-2,CASSDPGLADATGELFF
TRBV5-1,TRBJ2-2,CASKRTGGTGELFF
TRBV20-1,TRBJ1-1,CSARQVTREVTEAFF
TRBV29-1,TRBJ2-3,CSVKISGTDTQYF
TRBV6-2/TRBV6-3,TRBJ2-2,CASSYIQGHTGELFF
TRBV15,TRBJ1-2,CATSRDKGYGYTF
TRBV7-2,TRBJ2-3,CASSPRGGPTDTQYF
TRBV5-1,TRBJ1-5,CASSLGGREPQHF
TRBV7-8,TRBJ2-2,CASSLRTGGSGELFF
TRBV7-9,TRBJ1-2,CASSRSRTEIYGYTF